This is a list of T cell receptor beta chains from one sample in a study of radiation and T cells in renal cell carcinoma. The assay was immunoSEQ multiplex PCR, and TCRdb's table has in-frame clones only and misses some. Of more than 95,000 clones listed, roughly 80% are singletons. The sample consisted of blood, taken from a patient whose treatment included radiotherapy and nephrectomy. These receptors all come from a woman aged 55-69 years with renal cell carcinoma. Both conserved end residues are part of each CDR3. Fields, in order: V gene, D gene, clone size, J gene, CDR3 DNA, CDR3 protein. The D gene is left open where the match is weak. Rows may omit the clone size; those that give it use once, few, many or a size class.

v_gene: TRBV9
d_gene: -
abundance: -
j_gene: TRBJ2-2
CDR3nt: TGTGCCAGCGGGATCCCATACACCGGGGAGCTGTTTTTT
CDR3aa: CASGIPYTGELFF

v_gene: TRBV10-3
d_gene: -
abundance: -
j_gene: TRBJ1-5
CDR3nt: TGTGCCATCAGAGAACAAGGGACCGCCGGGAGGCCCCAGCATTTT
CDR3aa: CAIREQGTAGRPQHF

v_gene: TRBV2
d_gene: -
abundance: -
j_gene: TRBJ1-1
CDR3nt: TGTGCCAGCAGTGAAGGGCAGGGGCCCACTGAAGCTTTCTTT
CDR3aa: CASSEGQGPTEAFF

v_gene: TRBV6-6
d_gene: -
abundance: -
j_gene: TRBJ2-7
CDR3nt: TGTGCCAGCAGTTACTCGGTCTTGGCGAACCACGAGCAGTACTTC
CDR3aa: CASSYSVLANHEQYF

v_gene: TRBV6-1
d_gene: TRBD1
abundance: -
j_gene: TRBJ2-7
CDR3nt: TGTGCCAGCAGCTCGGACAGGGAGGTCGAGCAGTACTTC
CDR3aa: CASSSDREVEQYF

v_gene: TRBV28
d_gene: TRBD1
abundance: -
j_gene: TRBJ2-7
CDR3nt: TGTGCCAGCAGTGTGGACCGGGACAGGGCTTACCACGAGCAGTACTTC
CDR3aa: CASSVDRDRAYHEQYF

v_gene: TRBV7-2
d_gene: -
abundance: -
j_gene: TRBJ2-1
CDR3nt: TGTGCCAGCAGCTTGAGCGAAACTTCCTACAATGAGCAGTTCTTC
CDR3aa: CASSLSETSYNEQFF

v_gene: TRBV6-1
d_gene: -
abundance: -
j_gene: TRBJ1-3
CDR3nt: TGTGCCAGCAGTGAAACCACAGGGATCTCAAGAAACACCATATATTTT
CDR3aa: CASSETTGISRNTIYF

v_gene: TRBV5-1
d_gene: -
abundance: -
j_gene: TRBJ2-1
CDR3nt: TGCGCCAGCAGCTTTCAAGTGGCAGGGAATGAGCAGTTCTTC
CDR3aa: CASSFQVAGNEQFF

v_gene: TRBV7-8
d_gene: TRBD2
abundance: -
j_gene: TRBJ2-2
CDR3nt: TGTGCCAGCAGCCCCGGCGGGAGAGGGCCCGGGGAGCTGTTTTTT
CDR3aa: CASSPGGRGPGELFF

v_gene: TRBV28
d_gene: -
abundance: few
j_gene: TRBJ1-1
CDR3nt: TGTGCCAGCAGTTTATCCTCTCCTCTGAACACTGAAGCTTTCTTT
CDR3aa: CASSLSSPLNTEAFF